This is a list of T cell receptor beta chains from one sample in a study of blood T cell repertoires in COVID-19. Sequencing was performed with immunoSEQ multiplex PCR; in TCRdb, only in-frame clones are kept and a portion is missing. This table holds about 45,000 clones, 75% to 85% found once. The specimen sequenced was peripheral blood. Every receptor here comes from an elderly man in a cohort sampled during active COVID-19. The CDR3 runs from the conserved cysteine through the conserved F or W. The D gene is left open where the match is weak. For some rows the clone size is stated as once, few or many, or as a class when expanded; others skip it.

V	size	J	D	DNA	CDR3
TRBV3-1/TRBV3-2	few	TRBJ1-2	.	TGTGCCAGCAGCTTCCAGAGGGAACATGGCTACACCTTC	CASSFQREHGYTF
TRBV25-1	.	TRBJ2-5	TRBD2	TGTGCCAGCAGTGAAGGGACTAGCGGGGGTCAAGAGACCCAGTACTTC	CASSEGTSGGQETQYF
TRBV18	.	TRBJ1-2	.	TGTGCCAGCTCATCATCAGGGGATATCAACTATGGCTACACCTTC	CASSSSGDINYGYTF
TRBV27	.	TRBJ1-1	TRBD1	TGTGCCAGCAGGCAGGACAGGCGGTATGAAGCTTTCTTT	CASRQDRRYEAFF
TRBV5-4	.	TRBJ2-1	.	TGTGCCAGCAGCTTGGGCCCCCTTCTGGCAGGGTGGATGAATGAGCAGTTCTTC	CASSLGPLLAGWMNEQFF
TRBV27	.	TRBJ1-2	TRBD1	TGTGCCAGCAGTGGGGGACAGATTAACTATGGCTACACCTTC	CASSGGQINYGYTF
TRBV10-2	medium-sized	TRBJ1-2	.	TGCGCCAGCAGTGTTTCCCCTAATGGACAGTCTAACTATGGCTACACCTTC	CASSVSPNGQSNYGYTF
TRBV18	.	TRBJ1-3	.	TGTGCCAGCTCACCACCGTCCACAGGGTCAGGAAACACCATATATTTT	CASSPPSTGSGNTIYF
TRBV6-7	.	TRBJ1-5	TRBD1	TGTGCCAGCAGTTACTGGTTGTTCGGGACAGGGTCCAATCAGCCCCAGCATTTT	CASSYWLFGTGSNQPQHF
TRBV3-1/TRBV3-2	.	TRBJ1-6	.	TGTGCCAGCAGCCATCATACGGGACTCAAGTTAAGCTCCTATAATTCACCCCTCCACTTT	CASSHHTGLKLSSYNSPLHF
TRBV6-1	.	TRBJ2-2	TRBD1	TGTGCCAGCAGTGTCCCCGGGACAGCTAACACCGGGGAGCTGTTTTTT	CASSVPGTANTGELFF
TRBV5-1	.	TRBJ2-5	TRBD2	TGCGCCAGCAGCTCACTAGCGGGGGGGATCGAGACCCAGTACTTC	CASSSLAGGIETQYF
TRBV27	.	TRBJ2-2	TRBD1	TGTGCCAGCACCGCCGGGACAGGGGGCACCGGGGAGCTGTTTTTT	CASTAGTGGTGELFF
TRBV7-6	.	TRBJ2-3	.	TGTGCCAGCAGCTCGGGGGGCGCTAGCACAGATACGCAGTATTTT	CASSSGGASTDTQYF
TRBV10-3	.	TRBJ2-7	TRBD2	TGTGCCATCAGTGAGTCGGGTCGACTAGCGGGATCCTACGAGCAGTACTTC	CAISESGRLAGSYEQYF
TRBV18	.	TRBJ2-7	TRBD2	TGTGCCAGCGCCCCGGGGGGGTCCTCCTACGAGCAGTACTTC	CASAPGGSSYEQYF
TRBV9	.	TRBJ2-2	.	TGTGCCAGCAGCACCGACAGATCCACCGGGGAGCTGTTTTTT	CASSTDRSTGELFF
TRBV5-6	few	TRBJ1-2	TRBD1	TGTGCCAGCAGCTTGGGACAGGGGATAGGTGGCTACACCTTC	CASSLGQGIGGYTF
TRBV28	.	TRBJ2-1	TRBD2	TGTGCCAGCAGTCCCCGGACTAGCGGGAGCTATGAGCAGTTCTTC	CASSPRTSGSYEQFF
TRBV6-2/TRBV6-3	.	TRBJ2-3	.	TGTGCCAGCAGCCTCGGAGGGGGCGGCACAGATACGCAGTATTTT	CASSLGGGGTDTQYF
TRBV19	.	TRBJ2-5	TRBD1	TGTGCCAGTAGTGGCCGGGACAGGGTCCCAACCCAGTACTTC	CASSGRDRVPTQYF
TRBV21-1	.	TRBJ2-5	.	TGTGCCAGCAGCCCACGGGCGGGACTCCAAGAGACCCAGTACTTC	CASSPRAGLQETQYF
TRBV30	few	TRBJ1-2	.	TGTGCCTGGAGTCGCGACAGGCCCTATGGCTACACCTTC	CAWSRDRPYGYTF
TRBV28	.	TRBJ1-3	.	TGTGCCAGCAGTTTCCCCAGACAGGGAAACACCATATATTTT	CASSFPRQGNTIYF
TRBV7-6	.	TRBJ1-1	TRBD1	TGTGCCAGCACCCTAAAGGGGGCGGGGACTGAAGCTTTCTTT	CASTLKGAGTEAFF
TRBV4-1	once	TRBJ2-7	.	TGCGCCAGCAGCCAACTACTCAACTACGAGCAGTACTTC	CASSQLLNYEQYF
TRBV25-1	.	TRBJ2-5	.	TGTGCCAGCAGTGATGCACAGACGAGAATCGAGACCCAGTACTTC	CASSDAQTRIETQYF
TRBV27	.	TRBJ1-5	.	TGTGCCAGCAGACGGGATAGCAATCAGCCCCAGCATTTT	CASRRDSNQPQHF